This T cell receptor beta chain was identified during a study of T-cell memory formation after mild COVID-19. This clonotype was counted between two and nine times. What it binds is not known. The CDR3 runs to 14 residues. The germline V and J ends were trimmed by 0 bases and 5 bases, with 7 bases remaining between them. Germline V gives CDR1 LGHNA, CDR2 YNFKEQ. TCRdb redid the calling of the 5' RACE reads with MiXCR, one entry per CDR3 protein. The sample consists of about 300,000 distinct CDR3 sequences, approximately 19% of them appearing once. Study results and caveats: Pre-infection memory held some responding clones, suggesting pre-existing cross-reactive T cells responded.

Sequencing was done on a sample of PBMCs or a T cell subset sorted from them (not recorded which). V usage is TRBV4-2 and J usage is TRBJ2-2; D is undetermined. This clonotype was obtained from a man aged 18 to 30 who had mild COVID-19 (a few samples of this study predate the infection). Cell type and time point are not known. The CDR3 spells CASSQDLETGELFF. The CDR3 DNA sequence: TGTGCCAGCAGCCAAGATTTAGAGACCGGGGAGCTGTTTTTT.